This passage covers 27 T cell receptor beta chains from one sample sequenced in a study of blood T cells in healthy people across ages. For the second PCR, which ran for about 6 to 11 cycles, a sample-barcoded 5' primer and a J-beta primer mix were used. TCRdb re-called the 5' RACE reads through MiXCR, storing one row per CDR3 protein. The sample yields some 890,000 distinct CDR3 sequences, around 29% seen once. These data are also associated with another study on T cells of mothers and their children.

Material: blood. The receptors were sampled from a middle-aged woman in good health.

This clonotype was seen once. The V call is TRBV19, the J call TRBJ2-1; weak D call: TRBD1 (6 bases). Germline loops: CDR1 LNHDA, CDR2 SQIVND (reference sequence). Between the trimmed V and J ends, which lost 9 bases and 4 bases, there was a span of 13 bases. CDR3 length: 13 residues. The CDR3 region is CARIMTGYNEQFF. CDR3 DNA: TGTGCCAGGATTATGACAGGTTACAATGAGCAGTTCTTC.

Comment on this clonotype: A much bigger clone sits one base away, suggesting this may be a read error. The rearrangement joins TRBV12-3 or TRBV12-4 to TRBJ2-5; TRBD2 aligns across 12 bases. Trimming removed 3 bases from V and 11 bases from J; junction bases left unmatched: 16. This CDR3 contains 17 residues. DNA of the CDR3: TGTGCCAGCAGTTTTTCCGTCCTAGCGGGGGGGCAGGATGAGCAGTACTTC. This translates into CASSFSVLAGGQDEQYF.

The genes are TRBV7-2 and TRBJ2-1; tentatively, D is TRBD2 (5 bases). CDR1 and CDR2 (germline): SGHTA, FQGNSA. V lost 0 bases to trimming and J lost 7 bases, with 10 bases between them. The CDR3 is 14 amino acids. As DNA, the CDR3 is TGTGCCAGCAGCTTAGCCGAGGGAACTAATGAGCAGTTCTTC. Its protein product is CASSLAEGTNEQFF. Using reference TRBV7-2 and TRBJ2-1 for the parts outside the CDR3, the full variable domain is GAGVSQSPSNKVTEKGKDVELRCDPISGHTALYWYRQSLGQGLEFLIYFQGNSAPDKSGLPSDRFSAERTGGSVSTLTIQRTQQEDSAVYLCASSLAEGTNEQFFGPGTRLTVL.

The rearrangement uses TRBV5-4 and TRBJ2-4, with D unresolved. The tail of the sequence fits TRBJ2-7 better, so the J call may be wrong. The CDR3 is made up of 10 amino acids. Germline-derived CDR1 and CDR2 are SGHNT and YYREEE (reference sequence). The CDR3 DNA reads as TGTGCCAGCCCTCCCTACGAGCAGTACTTC. As protein: CASPPYEQYF.

This clonotype was observed many times. The chain carries TRBV28 and TRBJ2-6; TRBD1 matches at 11 bases. Germline CDR1 reads MDHEN; CDR2 reads SYDVKM. V was clipped by 5 bases and J by 3 bases; unmatched bases: 9. The CDR3 runs to 18 residues. CDR3 sequence: CASSPSGTGGVGANVLTF. For the CDR3, the DNA is TGTGCCAGCAGTCCCTCCGGGACAGGGGGGGTTGGGGCCAACGTCCTGACTTTC.

This clonotype has only a few counts. J is TRBJ2-7 and V is TRBV6-2 or TRBV6-3; tentatively, D is TRBD2 (7 bases). Trimming cost V 6 bases and J 0 bases, with 15 bases left between them. The CDR3 is 15 amino acids. Germline V gene sequence: CDR1 MNHEY, CDR2 SVGEGT. The CDR3 bases are TGTGCCAGCAGCCGAAGGGGGGGAAGCTCCTACGAGCAGTACTTC. As protein: CASSRRGGSSYEQYF.

This clonotype was detected ten times or more. The V gene is TRBV20-1, the J gene TRBJ2-7, with D perhaps TRBD1 (5 bases). The V gene lost 3 bases and the J gene lost 6 bases, with 15 bases spanning the gap. This CDR3 is 13 amino acids long. The V gene's germline CDR1 is DFQATT and CDR2 SNEGSKA (reference sequence). The CDR3 DNA sequence: TGCAGTGCTAGGCCTACAGGTAGCAGCGAGCAGTACTTC. As protein: CSARPTGSSEQYF.

This clonotype occurred a few times. The chain is built from TRBV4-1 and TRBJ2-7; no definite D call. V was clipped by 0 bases and J by 5 bases, with 5 bases between them. The CDR3 loop spans 12 amino acids. Germline V lookup: CDR1 MGHRA, CDR2 YSYEKL. The DNA of the CDR3 is TGCGCCAGCAGCCAAGATGGTCACGAGCAGTACTTC. Translation gives CASSQDGHEQYF.

This clonotype occurred a few times. This CDR3 is CASKRQGLLTDTQYF. The CDR3 DNA reads TGTGCCAGCAAAAGGCAGGGCCTCCTCACAGATACGCAGTATTTT. The chain carries TRBV7-2 and TRBJ2-3, with D possibly matching TRBD1 (5 bases). CDR1 is SGHTA, CDR2 FQGNSA, per germline. There are 15 residues in the CDR3. V shed 7 bases and J shed 2 bases, with 16 bases lying between them.

The chain has TRBV28 and TRBJ1-1, with no clear D. The CDR3 is 15 amino acids. The germline V gene has CDR1 MDHEN and CDR2 SYDVKM. Trimming left V 8 bases short and J 3 bases short, with 19 bases between. In nucleotides, the CDR3 is TGTGCCAGCCCCAAGGTCGGGGTTCTGTACACTGAAGCTTTCTTT. Its protein is CASPKVGVLYTEAFF.

Ten or more counts support this clonotype. The chain links TRBV7-3 to TRBJ2-4; no reliable D call. Germline CDR1 SGHTA, CDR2 FQGTGA. This CDR3 spans 13 amino acids. Trimming pared 2 bases from V and 7 bases from J, leaving 9 bases between. The CDR3 sequence: CASSLSQNNIQYF. DNA of the CDR3: TGTGCCAGCAGCTTATCCCAAAATAACATTCAGTACTTC. The complete variable domain, with remaining parts taken from reference TRBV7-3 and TRBJ2-4, reads GAGVSQTPSNKVTEKGKYVELRCDPISGHTALYWYRQSLGQGPEFLIYFQGTGAADDSGLPNDRFFAVRPEGSVSTLKIQRTERGDSAVYLCASSLSQNNIQYFGAGTRLSVL.

In this sample, this clonotype turned up a few times. J is TRBJ2-5 and V is TRBV7-2; D gene ambiguous. There are 11 residues in the CDR3. The V end lost 3 bases, the J end lost 11 bases, and 10 bases lay between the germline ends. The V gene's germline CDR1 is SGHTA and CDR2 FQGNSA. The CDR3 region has the DNA TGTGCCAGCAGCTTTTCGTCCGCGCAGTACTTC. Protein sequence: CASSFSSAQYF.

In its sample, this clonotype was seen a few times. This chain joins TRBV15 and TRBJ2-3, with 12 positions matching TRBD1. The CDR3 contains 16 residues. With V trimmed by 5 bases and J by 4 bases, 7 bases remained unmatched. CDR1 LNHNV and CDR2 YYDKDF come from the germline V gene (reference sequence). The CDR3: CATSDGTGGWSDTQYF. In DNA, the CDR3 is TGTGCCACCAGCGACGGGACAGGGGGCTGGTCAGATACGCAGTATTTT.

Points on this clonotype: One end of the junction does not line up with germline, which may come from a read error. The CDR3 sequence: CASSAYQGLSGGLFF. The CDR3 DNA reads TGTGCCAGCAGCGCATACCAGGGGTTGAGCGGGGGGCTGTTTTTT. V and J are TRBV5-5 and TRBJ2-2, with 8 bases lining up with TRBD2. The CDR3 totals 15 residues. CDR1 is SGHKS, CDR2 YYEKEE, per germline (reference sequence).

The rearrangement links TRBV5-1 to TRBJ2-7; weak D call: TRBD2 (7 bases). V lost 1 base, J lost 2 bases, and 19 bases lay in between. From germline, CDR1 is SGHRS and CDR2 YFSETQ. The CDR3 is 17 residues long. This CDR3 reads CASSLRTWDYRAYEQYF. The DNA of the CDR3 is TGCGCCAGCAGCTTGAGAACCTGGGACTACAGGGCCTACGAGCAGTACTTC.

In this sample, this clonotype turned up many times. The chain employs TRBV29-1 and TRBJ2-5; 7 nucleotides agree with TRBD2. V lost 0 bases and J lost 13; bases outside the gene matches: 8. CDR3 length: 12 amino acids. Germline values: CDR1 SQVTM, CDR2 ANQGSEA. CDR3 in amino acids: CSVEDRDYKRYF. The CDR3 DNA reads as TGCAGCGTTGAAGATCGGGACTACAAACGGTACTTC.

The rearrangement links TRBV3-1 to TRBJ2-7; D may be TRBD1 (6 bases). The ends were cut back, 6 bases at V and 5 bases at J, with 20 bases in the middle. The CDR3 length is 15 residues. Per germline, CDR1 LGHDT and CDR2 YNNKEL (reference sequence). The CDR3 DNA reads as TGTGCCAGCAGTATTTCCCCACAGGGTAGGGACGAGCAGTACTTC. Its protein is CASSISPQGRDEQYF.

This clonotype came up many times. CDR3 sequence (DNA): TGTGCCAGCAGGAGGACAGGGTCTGGAGGCTACACCTTC. Protein product: CASRRTGSGGYTF. V is TRBV12-3 or TRBV12-4 and J is TRBJ1-2; 8 nucleotides match TRBD1. The CDR3 sequence is 13 residues long. V trimming: 6 bases; J trimming: 8 bases; junction bases outside the gene matches: 8.

The chain has TRBV5-1 and TRBJ2-7; 7 positions agree with TRBD1. The CDR3 length is 15 residues. The J segment lost 3 bases and the V segment lost 4 bases, leaving 10 bases of the junction unmatched. Germline V gene sequence: CDR1 SGHRS, CDR2 YFSETQ. The CDR3 spells CASSPGRGLYYEQYF. CDR3 sequence (DNA): TGCGCCAGCAGCCCGGGTAGGGGGCTTTACTACGAGCAGTACTTC.

V is TRBV12-3 or TRBV12-4 and J is TRBJ2-1; unclear D gene. V shed 2 bases and J shed 7 bases, with 15 bases lying between them. The CDR3 is 15 residues long. The CDR3 protein is CASSLNYGPSNEQFF. CDR3 DNA: TGTGCCAGCAGTTTAAATTACGGGCCTTCTAATGAGCAGTTCTTC.

The chain links TRBV7-2 to TRBJ2-3; 9 positions match TRBD2. The V gene end was trimmed by 4 bases and the J gene end by 1 base; junction bases not matched to a gene: 6. This CDR3 has 16 amino acids. The germline gives CDR1 SGHTA, CDR2 FQGNSA. The CDR3 reads CASSSAGGPGTDTQYF. CDR3 nucleotides: TGTGCCAGCAGCTCCGCGGGAGGGCCGGGCACAGATACGCAGTATTTT.

In regard to this clonotype: A much larger clone sits a single nucleotide away, making a read error possible. CDR3 in DNA: TGTGCCGGCAGTCCCGATACTATGGGCTACACCTTC. It translates to CAGSPDTMGYTF. The gene calls are TRBV7-2 and TRBJ1-2, with D hard to call. The germline V gene encodes CDR1 SGHTA and CDR2 FQGNSA. The CDR3 is made up of 12 amino acids.

The chain joins TRBV28 to TRBJ2-5; 12 bases match TRBD2. From germline, CDR1 is MDHEN and CDR2 SYDVKM. There are 14 residues in the CDR3. Trimming removed 7 bases from V and 2 bases from J; junction bases left unmatched: 2. CDR3 coding DNA: TGTGCCAGCAAGGGGACTAGCGGGCAAGAGACCCAGTACTTC. This codes for CASKGTSGQETQYF.

The table lists this clonotype with a few counts. This sequence joins TRBV28 and TRBJ2-7; 9 nucleotides align to TRBD1. The CDR3 contains 18 residues. V trimming: 8 bases; J trimming: 1 base; junction bases outside the gene matches: 18. Germline V gene sequence: CDR1 MDHEN, CDR2 SYDVKM. The CDR3 nucleotides read TGTGCCAGCGGAACCCCGGGACAGGGACTTTTAGGGTCCTACGAGCAGTACTTC. As protein: CASGTPGQGLLGSYEQYF.

This clonotype was observed a few times. This chain uses TRBV4-1 with TRBJ1-2; weak D call: TRBD1 (5 bases). CDR3 size: 15 residues. The germline V and J ends were trimmed by 0 bases and 2 bases, with 10 bases remaining between them. Germline loops: CDR1 MGHRA, CDR2 YSYEKL. Here the CDR3 reads CASSQDSRENYGYTF. CDR3 nucleotide sequence: TGCGCCAGCAGCCAAGACAGCAGGGAGAACTATGGCTACACCTTC.

The chain has TRBV7-3 and TRBJ2-4; TRBD2 agrees at 10 bases. The better agreement between TRBJ2-7 and the DNA end casts doubt on the J call. This CDR3 is 17 amino acids long. CDR1 is SGHTA and CDR2 is FQGTGA in the germline V gene. The CDR3 sequence is CASSTVASGSANYEQYF. The DNA of the CDR3 is TGTGCCAGCAGCACGGTCGCTAGCGGGAGCGCTAACTACGAGCAGTACTTC.

In nucleotides, the CDR3 is TGTGCCAGCAGCTTAACTAGCGGGGGGTCAAGGCAGACAGATACGCAGTATTTT. This encodes CASSLTSGGSRQTDTQYF. The chain uses TRBV7-2 and TRBJ2-3, with 12 bases aligning to TRBD2. In germline, CDR1 is SGHTA, CDR2 FQGNSA. There are 18 residues in the CDR3. V lost 2 bases to trimming and J lost 3 bases; unmatched junction nucleotides: 9.